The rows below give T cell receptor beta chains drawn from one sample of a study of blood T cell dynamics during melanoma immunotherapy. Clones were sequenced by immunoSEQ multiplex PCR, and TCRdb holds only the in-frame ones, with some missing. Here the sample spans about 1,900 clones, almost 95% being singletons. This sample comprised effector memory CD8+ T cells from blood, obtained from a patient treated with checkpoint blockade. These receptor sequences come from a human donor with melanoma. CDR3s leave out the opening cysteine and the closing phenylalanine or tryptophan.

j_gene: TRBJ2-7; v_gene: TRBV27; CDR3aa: ASSLAGGGYEQY
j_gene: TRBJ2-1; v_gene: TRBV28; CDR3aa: ASSRIRGEQF
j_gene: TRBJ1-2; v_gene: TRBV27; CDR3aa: ASSFAVQKANYGYT
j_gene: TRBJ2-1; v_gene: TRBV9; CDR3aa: ASSVGGSGDNEQF
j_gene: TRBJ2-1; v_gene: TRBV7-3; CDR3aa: ASSLRSPGNEQF
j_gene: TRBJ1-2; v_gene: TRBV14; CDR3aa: ASSQDERQGIWGYT
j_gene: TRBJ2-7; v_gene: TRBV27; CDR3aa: ASSLGLAGYEQY
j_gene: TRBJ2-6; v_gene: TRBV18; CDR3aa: ASSPMNLDNKFSGANVLT
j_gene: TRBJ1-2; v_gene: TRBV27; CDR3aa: ASSSRQVGYGYT
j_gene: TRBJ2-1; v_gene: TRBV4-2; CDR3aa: ASSYRDSPNEQF
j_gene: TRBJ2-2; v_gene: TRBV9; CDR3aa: ASRGQGTGELF
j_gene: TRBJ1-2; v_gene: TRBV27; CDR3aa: ASSPSTNYGYT
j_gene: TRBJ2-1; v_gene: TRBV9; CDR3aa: ASSFSGTFNEQF
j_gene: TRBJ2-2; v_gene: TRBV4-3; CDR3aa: ASSQSARPGELF
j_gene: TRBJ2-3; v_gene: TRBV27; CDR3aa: ASSGRTSGTDTQY
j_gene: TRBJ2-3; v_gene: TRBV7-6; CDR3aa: ASSLIWRGSTDTQY
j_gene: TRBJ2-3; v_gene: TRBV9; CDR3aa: ASSPSGGEDTQY
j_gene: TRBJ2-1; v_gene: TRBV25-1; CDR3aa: ASSKTSGSSEQF
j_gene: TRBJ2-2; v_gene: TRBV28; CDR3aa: ASSLLKGTDTGELF
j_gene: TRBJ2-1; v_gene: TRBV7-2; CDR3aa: ASSFSGRGNEQF
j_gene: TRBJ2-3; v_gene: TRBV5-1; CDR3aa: ASSLVFRGKDTQY
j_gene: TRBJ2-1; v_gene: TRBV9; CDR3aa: ASSRLADSSYNEQF
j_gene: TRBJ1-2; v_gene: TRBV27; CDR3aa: ASSSTGGGNGYT
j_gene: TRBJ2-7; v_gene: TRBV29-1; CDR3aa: SVHRGREQY
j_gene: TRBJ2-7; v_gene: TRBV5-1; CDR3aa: ASSLDRAYEQY